The TCR beta chain under discussion was sequenced for a study of human T cells and chemical hapten exposure. Study observations and caveats: Sensitizing to DPC left TCRs with a frequency above 1 in 1000 unaltered. Positive correlation was observed between PT1 expanded TCR counts and patch test score.

For this clonotype: Its antigen remains unknown.

TCRdb fed the RACE reads into MiXCR, producing one record per CDR3 protein. The profile covers around 150,000 distinct CDR3 sequences, with about 30% appearing a single time and about 2% taken by the ten largest. This CDR3 has 17 residues. CDR1 and CDR2 from the germline V gene are LGHNA and YSLEER. The V segment lost 1 base and the J segment 3 bases; nucleotides outside the gene matches: 9. Noted time point: patch test 3, about 24 weeks after DPC sensitization. Noted treatment: therapeutic diphenylcyclopropenone sensitization with weekly scalp DPC. The TCR comes from a woman aged 18-29 years with alopecia areata. Some clones in this sample may be carry-over from other donors' samples. This material consisted of whole blood, taken in connection with sensitization to the hapten diphenylcyclopropenone (DPC). This chain connects TRBV4-3 to TRBJ2-3; TRBD2 agrees at 8 bases. CDR3 protein: CASSQGPAGGATDTQYF. The CDR3 DNA is TGCGCCAGCAGCCAAGGACCGGCCGGGGGGGCAACAGATACGCAGTATTTT.